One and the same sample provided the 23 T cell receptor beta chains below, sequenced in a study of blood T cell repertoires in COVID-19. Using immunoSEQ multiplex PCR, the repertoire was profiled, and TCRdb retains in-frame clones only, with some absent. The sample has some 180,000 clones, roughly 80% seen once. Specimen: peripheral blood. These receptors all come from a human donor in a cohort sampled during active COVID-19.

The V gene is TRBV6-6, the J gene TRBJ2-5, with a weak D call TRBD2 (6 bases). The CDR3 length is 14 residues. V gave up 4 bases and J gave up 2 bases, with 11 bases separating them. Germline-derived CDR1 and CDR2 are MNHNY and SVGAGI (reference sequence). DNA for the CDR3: TGTGCCAGCAGTTCACTAGCCACACAAGAGACCCAGTACTTC. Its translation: CASSSLATQETQYF.

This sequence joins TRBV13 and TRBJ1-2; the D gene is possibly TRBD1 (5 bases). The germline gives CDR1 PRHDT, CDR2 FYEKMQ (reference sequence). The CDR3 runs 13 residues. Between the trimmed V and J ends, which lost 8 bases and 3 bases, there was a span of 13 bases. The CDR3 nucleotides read TGTGCCAGCTCCCGGGGGGAAGACTATGGCTACACCTTC. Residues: CASSRGEDYGYTF.

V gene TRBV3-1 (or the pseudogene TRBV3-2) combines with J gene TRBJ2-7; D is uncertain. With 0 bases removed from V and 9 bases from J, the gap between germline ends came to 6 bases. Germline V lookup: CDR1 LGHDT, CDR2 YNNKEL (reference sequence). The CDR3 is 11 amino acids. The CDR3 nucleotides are TGTGCCAGCAGCCAAGACATGCGGCAGTACTTC. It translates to CASSQDMRQYF.

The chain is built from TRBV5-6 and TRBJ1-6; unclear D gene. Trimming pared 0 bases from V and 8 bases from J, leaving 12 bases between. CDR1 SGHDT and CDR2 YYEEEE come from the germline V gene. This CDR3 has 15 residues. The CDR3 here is CASSLGSLRYSPLHF. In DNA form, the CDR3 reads TGTGCCAGCAGCTTGGGCAGCCTGAGGTATTCACCCCTCCACTTT. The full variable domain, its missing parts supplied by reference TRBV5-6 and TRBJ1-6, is DAGVTQSPTHLIKTRGQQVTLRCSPKSGHDTVSWYQQALGQGPQFIFQYYEEEERQRGNFPDRFSGHQFPNYSSELNVNALLLGDSALYLCASSLGSLRYSPLHFGNGTRLTVT.

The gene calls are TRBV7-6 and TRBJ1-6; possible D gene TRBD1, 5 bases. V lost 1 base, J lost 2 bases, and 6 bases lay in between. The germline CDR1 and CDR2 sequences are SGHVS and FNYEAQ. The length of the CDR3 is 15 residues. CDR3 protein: CASSLGRAYNSPLHF. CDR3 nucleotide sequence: TGTGCCAGCAGCTTAGGCAGGGCCTATAATTCACCCCTCCACTTT. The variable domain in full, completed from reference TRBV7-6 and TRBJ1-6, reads GAGVSQSPRYKVTKRGQDVALRCDPISGHVSLYWYRQALGQGPEFLTYFNYEAQQDKSGLPNDRFSAERPEGSISTLTIQRTEQRDSAMYRCASSLGRAYNSPLHFGNGTRLTVT.

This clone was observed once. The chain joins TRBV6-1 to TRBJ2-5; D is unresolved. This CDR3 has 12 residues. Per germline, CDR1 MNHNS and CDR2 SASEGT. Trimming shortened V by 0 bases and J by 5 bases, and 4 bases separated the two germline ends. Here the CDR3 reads CASSEARETQYF. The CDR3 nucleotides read TGTGCCAGCAGTGAAGCGAGGGAGACCCAGTACTTC.

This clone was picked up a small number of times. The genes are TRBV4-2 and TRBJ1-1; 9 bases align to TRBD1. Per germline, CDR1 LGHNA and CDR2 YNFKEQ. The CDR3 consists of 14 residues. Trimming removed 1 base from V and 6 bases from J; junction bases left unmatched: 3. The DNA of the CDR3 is TGTGCCAGCAGCCAAGGGGACAGGGCCTCTGAAGCTTTCTTT. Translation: CASSQGDRASEAFF.

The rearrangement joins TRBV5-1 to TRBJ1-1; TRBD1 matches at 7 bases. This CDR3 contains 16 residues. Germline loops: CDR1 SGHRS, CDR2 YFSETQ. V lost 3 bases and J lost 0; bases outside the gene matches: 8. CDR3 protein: CASSSYPGQLNTEAFF. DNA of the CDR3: TGCGCCAGCAGCTCTTACCCGGGACAGTTGAACACTGAAGCTTTCTTT.

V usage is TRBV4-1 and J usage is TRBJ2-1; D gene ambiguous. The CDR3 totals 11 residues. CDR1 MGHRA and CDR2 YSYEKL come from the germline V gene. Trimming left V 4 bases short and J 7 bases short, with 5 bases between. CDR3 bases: TGCGCCAGCAGCCTCCTGAATGAGCAGTTCTTC. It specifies CASSLLNEQFF.

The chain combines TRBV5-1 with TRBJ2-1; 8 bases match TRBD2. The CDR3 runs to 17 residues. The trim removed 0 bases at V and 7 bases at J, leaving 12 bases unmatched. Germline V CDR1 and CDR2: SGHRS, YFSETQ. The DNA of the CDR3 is TGCGCCAGCAGCTTGGCCCCGTTGGGGCGGGGGGTAAATGAGCAGTTCTTC. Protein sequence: CASSLAPLGRGVNEQFF.

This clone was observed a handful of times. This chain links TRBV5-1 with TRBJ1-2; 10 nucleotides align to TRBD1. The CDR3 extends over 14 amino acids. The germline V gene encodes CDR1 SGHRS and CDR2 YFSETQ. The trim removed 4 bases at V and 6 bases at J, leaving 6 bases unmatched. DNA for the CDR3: TGCGCCAGCAGCGCCCGGGACAGGGGAGATGGCTACACCTTC. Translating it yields CASSARDRGDGYTF.

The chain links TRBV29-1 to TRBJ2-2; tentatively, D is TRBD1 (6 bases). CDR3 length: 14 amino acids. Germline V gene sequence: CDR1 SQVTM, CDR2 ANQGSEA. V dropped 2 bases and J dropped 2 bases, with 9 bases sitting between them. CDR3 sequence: CSVETGTNTGELFF. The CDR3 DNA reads TGCAGCGTTGAAACAGGGACCAACACCGGGGAGCTGTTTTTT.

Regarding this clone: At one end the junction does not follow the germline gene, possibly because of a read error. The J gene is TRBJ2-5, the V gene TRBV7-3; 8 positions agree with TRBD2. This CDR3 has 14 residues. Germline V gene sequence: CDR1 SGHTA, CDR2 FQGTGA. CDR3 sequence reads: CASSLGGGRETQYF. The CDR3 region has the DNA TGCGCCAGCAGCTTAGGCGGGGGGAGGGAGACCCAGTACTTC.

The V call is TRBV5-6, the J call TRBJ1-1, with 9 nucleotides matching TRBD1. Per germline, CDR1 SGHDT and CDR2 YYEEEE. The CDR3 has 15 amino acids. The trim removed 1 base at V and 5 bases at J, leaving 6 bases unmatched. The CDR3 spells CASSLYWDRDTEAFF. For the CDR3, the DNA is TGTGCCAGCAGCTTGTACTGGGACAGGGATACTGAAGCTTTCTTT.

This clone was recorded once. The CDR3: CASSQGRGTSEQYF. The CDR3 DNA sequence: TGTGCCAGCAGCCAAGGGAGGGGTACGTCCGAGCAGTACTTC. This chain links TRBV3-1 (or the pseudogene TRBV3-2) with TRBJ2-7; tentatively, D is TRBD2 (6 bases). There are 14 residues in the CDR3. Trimming pared 1 base from V and 6 bases from J, leaving 13 bases between. Germline V gene sequence: CDR1 LGHDT, CDR2 YNNKEL (reference sequence).

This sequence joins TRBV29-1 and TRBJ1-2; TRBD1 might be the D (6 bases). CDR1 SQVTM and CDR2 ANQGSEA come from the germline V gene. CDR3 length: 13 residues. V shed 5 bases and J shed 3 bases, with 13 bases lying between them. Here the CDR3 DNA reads TGCAGCGTTCGGGCAGGGGCAGACTATGGCTACACCTTC. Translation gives CSVRAGADYGYTF.

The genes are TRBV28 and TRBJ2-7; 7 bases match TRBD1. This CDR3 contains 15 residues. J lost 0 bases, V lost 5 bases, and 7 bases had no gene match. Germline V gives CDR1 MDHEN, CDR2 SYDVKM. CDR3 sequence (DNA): TGTGCCAGCAGTCGACGGGGACAGAGCTCCTACGAGCAGTACTTC. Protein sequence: CASSRRGQSSYEQYF.

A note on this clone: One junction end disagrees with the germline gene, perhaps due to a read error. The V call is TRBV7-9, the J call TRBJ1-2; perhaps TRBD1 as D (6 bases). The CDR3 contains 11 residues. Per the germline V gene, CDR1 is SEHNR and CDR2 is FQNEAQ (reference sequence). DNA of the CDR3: TGTGCCAGCAGCTCCCGAGACAGGTTGGCCTTC. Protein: CASSSRDRLAF.

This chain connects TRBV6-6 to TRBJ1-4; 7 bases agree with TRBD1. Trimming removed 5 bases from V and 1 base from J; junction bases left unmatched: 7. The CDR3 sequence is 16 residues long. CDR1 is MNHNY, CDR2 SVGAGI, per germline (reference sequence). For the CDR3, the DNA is TGTGCCAGCAGTCGGAAGAACAGGGGAACTAATGAAAAACTGTTTTTT. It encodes CASSRKNRGTNEKLFF.

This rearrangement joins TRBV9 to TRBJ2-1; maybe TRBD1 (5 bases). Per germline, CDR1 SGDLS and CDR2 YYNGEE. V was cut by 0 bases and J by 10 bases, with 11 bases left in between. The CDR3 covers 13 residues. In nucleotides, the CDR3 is TGTGCCAGCAGCGTAGAGGGGATCGGAGAGCAGTTCTTC. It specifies CASSVEGIGEQFF.

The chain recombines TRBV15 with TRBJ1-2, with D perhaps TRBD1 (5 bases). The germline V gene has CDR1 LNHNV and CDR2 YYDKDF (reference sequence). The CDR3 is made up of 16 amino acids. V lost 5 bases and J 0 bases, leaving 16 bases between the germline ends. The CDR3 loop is CATSPSIGTSNYGYTF. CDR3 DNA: TGTGCCACCAGCCCTAGTATAGGGACTTCTAACTATGGCTACACCTTC.

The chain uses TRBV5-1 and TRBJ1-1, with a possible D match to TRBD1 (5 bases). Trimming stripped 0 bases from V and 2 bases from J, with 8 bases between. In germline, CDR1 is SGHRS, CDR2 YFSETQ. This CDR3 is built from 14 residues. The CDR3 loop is CASSLGQINTEAFF. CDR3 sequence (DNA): TGCGCCAGCAGCTTGGGACAGATAAACACTGAAGCTTTCTTT.

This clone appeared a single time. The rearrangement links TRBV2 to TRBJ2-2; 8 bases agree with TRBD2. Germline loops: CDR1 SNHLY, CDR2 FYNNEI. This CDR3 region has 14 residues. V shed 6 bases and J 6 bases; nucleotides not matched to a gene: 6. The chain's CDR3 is CASRLGLGAGELFF. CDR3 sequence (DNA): TGTGCCAGCAGGCTGGGACTAGGGGCCGGGGAGCTGTTTTTT.